Presented here are 5 T cell receptor beta chains from one specimen sequenced in a study of response to subunit inactivated influenza vaccine. TCRdb reanalysed the RT-PCR reads using MiXCR and keeps one entry per CDR3 protein. The sample consists of roughly 710,000 distinct CDR3 sequences, approximately 15% of them appearing once. This sample comprised PBMCs from blood, obtained 14 to 15 days before vaccination. These receptor sequences come from a man in his forties or fifties who received an inactivated influenza vaccine.

Only a few counts were recorded for this clonotype. The chain employs TRBV20-1 and TRBJ2-3, with 15 positions matching TRBD2. The germline V gene encodes CDR1 DFQATT and CDR2 SNEGSKA (reference sequence). The CDR3 spans 17 residues. With 3 bases clipped from V and 2 bases from J, the junction kept 6 bases outside the gene matches. The DNA for the CDR3 is TGCAGTGCTAGCTCGGGACTAGCGGGGGGAACCACAGATACGCAGTATTTT. Its translation: CSASSGLAGGTTDTQYF.

This rearrangement joins TRBV20-1 to TRBJ2-1; 8 bases match TRBD2. The CDR3 loop spans 18 amino acids. Germline V gene data show CDR1 as DFQATT and CDR2 as SNEGSKA (reference sequence). The junction had 17 bases not matched to a gene; V was cut back by 0 bases and J by 7 bases. DNA for the CDR3: TGCAGTGCTAGAGATCGCGCTTTCGTAGCGGGATCATTTAATGAGCAGTTCTTC. Residues: CSARDRAFVAGSFNEQFF.

This clonotype was seen ten or more times. This chain joins TRBV2 and TRBJ2-2; D remains unclear. The CDR3 extends over 14 amino acids. Per the germline V gene, CDR1 is SNHLY and CDR2 is FYNNEI. Deletions cut 4 bases from V and 4 bases from J, with 10 bases between. Here the CDR3 DNA reads TGTGCCAGCAGTGCTGGGGTGGGCACCGGGGAGCTGTTTTTT. It codes for CASSAGVGTGELFF.

This clonotype was counted between two and nine times. V usage is TRBV18 and J usage is TRBJ2-2; tentatively, D is TRBD2 (6 bases). This CDR3 contains 17 residues. Trimming stripped 0 bases from V and 4 bases from J, with 15 bases between. Germline CDR1 and CDR2: KGHSH and LQKENI. The DNA of the CDR3 is TGTGCCAGCTCACCACCGCGGGGTAGCGGCTTCACCGGGGAGCTGTTTTTT. It is translated as CASSPPRGSGFTGELFF.

The CDR3 nucleotides read TGTGCCAGCAGAAGGGACAGGAGTAATGAAAAACTGTTTTTT. Protein product: CASRRDRSNEKLFF. The V gene is TRBV12-3 or TRBV12-4, the J gene TRBJ1-4; 8 bases fit TRBD1. The trim removed 6 bases at V and 4 bases at J, leaving 4 bases unmatched. The CDR3 loop spans 14 amino acids.